Listed here are 12 T cell receptor beta chains from one sample, sequenced in a study of control samples from healthy donors and cancer patients. Profiled with immunoSEQ multiplex PCR; TCRdb holds only in-frame clones, not every one. Among roughly 160,000 clones listed, nearly 96% were seen once. Material for sequencing was blood. The source is a woman in her 30s in good health.

The chain joins TRBV5-4 to TRBJ1-6; D perhaps matches TRBD1 (5 bases). V was shortened by 4 bases and J by 7 bases, with 15 bases between the two germline ends. Germline-derived CDR1 and CDR2 are SGHNT and YYREEE (reference sequence). CDR3 length: 15 residues. The CDR3, as DNA: TGTGCCAGCAGCGGTAACGGACACACGAATTCACCCCTCCACTTT. This gives the protein CASSGNGHTNSPLHF.

This clone was seen a few times. The chain uses TRBV4-2 and TRBJ2-2; the D call may be TRBD1 or TRBD2 (5 bases each). The V and J ends lost 6 bases and 5 bases respectively, with 7 bases between them. This CDR3 contains 12 residues. Looked up from germline, CDR1 is LGHNA and CDR2 is YNFKEQ. The CDR3, as DNA: TGTGCCAGCAGGAGGGGAACCGGGGAGCTGTTTTTT. Translated: CASRRGTGELFF.

The DNA of the CDR3 is TGTGCCAGCAGTCTCCGGGGGGCCGGGGGTTATGGCTACACCTTC. It is translated as CASSLRGAGGYGYTF. The V and J genes are TRBV5-6 and TRBJ1-2, with D perhaps TRBD1 (6 bases). CDR1 is SGHDT, CDR2 YYEEEE, per germline. The CDR3 covers 15 residues. V lost 5 bases and J 5 bases, leaving 19 bases between the germline ends.

A few counts support this clone. The genes are TRBV19 and TRBJ2-5; 8 bases map to TRBD2. This CDR3 has 14 residues. Germline assignment: CDR1 LNHDA and CDR2 SQIVND (reference sequence). V lost 7 bases, J lost 2 bases, and 6 bases stayed unmatched. The CDR3: CASTASGLQETQYF. The CDR3 coding sequence is TGTGCCAGTACGGCTAGCGGGCTTCAAGAGACCCAGTACTTC.

The V and J genes are TRBV5-1 and TRBJ2-2; either TRBD1 or TRBD2 may fit D (5 bases each). Germline V CDR1 and CDR2: SGHRS, YFSETQ. There are 16 residues in the CDR3. The V gene lost 4 bases and the J gene lost 6 bases, with 19 bases spanning the gap. The CDR3 region has the DNA TGCGCCAGCAGCGGAACCATGGGACGAAGGGCCGGGGAGCTGTTTTTT. It encodes CASSGTMGRRAGELFF.

The rearrangement joins TRBV28 to TRBJ2-3; 8 positions match TRBD2. CDR1 and CDR2 from the germline V gene are MDHEN and SYDVKM. The CDR3 contains 16 residues. Trimming removed 4 bases from V and 2 bases from J; junction bases left unmatched: 8. The CDR3 DNA is TGTGCCAGCAGTTCAGAAGCGGGAGACGCCACAGATACGCAGTATTTT. It encodes CASSSEAGDATDTQYF.

This rearrangement joins TRBV18 to TRBJ2-1, with D unclear. CDR1 and CDR2 from the germline V gene are KGHSH and LQKENI. The CDR3 covers 12 residues. The V end lost 3 bases, the J end lost 5 bases, and 5 bases lay between the germline ends. CDR3 protein: CASSPGDNEQFF. The CDR3 coding sequence is TGTGCCAGCTCACCTGGGGACAATGAGCAGTTCTTC.

The chain links TRBV3-1 (or the pseudogene TRBV3-2) to TRBJ2-3; 11 nucleotides align to TRBD2. The V gene's germline CDR1 is LGHDT and CDR2 YNNKEL (reference sequence). Trimming took 0 bases from V and 1 from J; bases not matched to a gene: 3. This CDR3 has 17 residues. CDR3 coding DNA: TGTGCCAGCAGCCAAGATCTGGGACTAGCGGGCACAGATACGCAGTATTTT. Protein: CASSQDLGLAGTDTQYF.

This clone was seen a few times. The V call is TRBV7-3, the J call TRBJ2-1; 9 positions match TRBD1. Germline values: CDR1 SGHTA, CDR2 FQGTGA. V lost 3 bases and J lost 4; bases outside the gene matches: 7. The CDR3 consists of 16 residues. CDR3 sequence (DNA): TGTGCCAGCAGCTTCACAGGGGGCCCTATATACAATGAGCAGTTCTTC. Amino acid sequence: CASSFTGGPIYNEQFF.

Concerning this clone: At the DNA level, this CDR3 is encoded by other sequences in the same sample as well. This rearrangement joins TRBV5-1 to TRBJ1-1; D unresolved. V gave up 0 bases and J gave up 0 bases, with 3 bases separating them. Germline V lookup: CDR1 SGHRS, CDR2 YFSETQ. This CDR3 contains 13 residues. The chain's CDR3 is CASSLVVNTEAFF. For the CDR3, the DNA is TGCGCCAGCAGCTTGGTTGTGAACACTGAAGCTTTCTTT.

The chain joins TRBV11-3 to TRBJ1-6; D is perhaps TRBD1 (5 bases). The CDR3 is 13 amino acids. CDR1 is SGHNT and CDR2 is YENEEA in the germline V gene. The V end was cut by 0 bases, the J end by 10 bases, with 7 bases between. CDR3 sequence reads: CASSLDTGSPLHF. CDR3 nucleotides: TGTGCCAGCAGCTTAGATACAGGATCACCCCTCCACTTT.

This chain uses TRBV11-2 with TRBJ2-5; D remains ambiguous. The CDR3 contains 15 residues. From germline, CDR1 is SGHAT and CDR2 FQNNGV. V lost 1 base and J 3 bases, leaving 12 bases between the germline ends. CDR3 coding DNA: TGTGCCAGCAGCTTAGTTCCACAGAGCAAAGAGACCCAGTACTTC. It specifies CASSLVPQSKETQYF.